Listed below are T cell receptor beta chains from one sample, sequenced in a study of regulatory T cells in long-lasting Graves disease. Each CDR3 protein is one row after TCRdb ran MiXCR on the multiplex PCR reads. Here the sample spans approximately 400,000 distinct CDR3 sequences, 12% being singletons. The sample was also reused in another study, on T cells in Graves' hyperthyroidism and ophthalmopathy.

This specimen consisted of peripheral blood mononuclear cells (PBMCs), obtained at new diagnosis, from a patient treated with antithyroid drugs. The receptor set was obtained from a woman aged 18-30 years with Graves disease. Each CDR3 is given with its conserved first and last residue. A D gene is named only where the DNA matches it firmly. Clone size appears in some rows only: once, few, many, or a class for an expanded clone.

d_call j_call v_call clone_size cdr3_aa cdr3_nt
NA TRBJ1-1 TRBV9 NA CASSVLGGRATEAFF TGTGCCAGCAGCGTATTAGGGGGTCGAGCCACTGAAGCTTTCTTT
TRBD1 TRBJ1-2 TRBV15 many CATHKGDRGLIGYTF TGTGCCACCCACAAAGGGGACAGGGGGCTGATTGGCTACACCTTC
NA TRBJ1-1 TRBV5-5 many CASSLAGRGSNTEAFF TGTGCCAGCAGCTTGGCTGGCCGGGGATCAAACACTGAAGCTTTCTTT
NA TRBJ2-5 TRBV20-1 many CSARVRLQETQYF TGCAGTGCTAGGGTTAGGCTCCAAGAGACCCAGTACTTC
NA TRBJ2-7 TRBV27 many CASSRLGTRGPYEQYF TGTGCCAGCAGCCGCTTAGGCACGCGGGGGCCCTACGAGCAGTACTTC
TRBD2 TRBJ2-3 TRBV20-1 many CSASPSGRNTDTQYF TGCAGTGCTAGCCCTAGCGGGAGAAACACAGATACGCAGTATTTT
NA TRBJ1-6 TRBV7-3 many CASSLIAGPNSPLHF TGTGCCAGCAGCTTAATTGCAGGACCCAATTCACCCCTCCACTTT
TRBD1 TRBJ1-5 TRBV12-3/TRBV12-4 many CASSRTGDDNQPQHF TGTGCCAGCAGTCGGACAGGGGACGACAATCAGCCCCAGCATTTT
TRBD2 TRBJ2-1 TRBV15 NA CATSSDLAGAYNEQFF TGTGCCACCAGCAGTGATCTAGCGGGGGCCTACAATGAGCAGTTCTTC
NA TRBJ2-5 TRBV12-3/TRBV12-4 many CASSFTLTEKETQYF TGTGCCAGCAGTTTTACTCTTACTGAGAAAGAGACCCAGTACTTC
NA TRBJ2-2 TRBV20-1 NA CSARDTIGELFF TGCAGTGCTAGAGATACCATCGGGGAGCTGTTTTTT
NA TRBJ1-6 TRBV3-1 NA CASSQATEDSRINNSPLHF TGTGCCAGCAGCCAGGCGACGGAGGACAGTCGTATTAATAATTCACCCCTCCACTTT
NA TRBJ2-1 TRBV7-9 many CASSPRAPNFNNEQFF TGTGCCAGCAGCCCCCGGGCCCCCAACTTCAACAATGAGCAGTTCTTC
NA TRBJ2-5 TRBV7-2 medium-sized CASSGRIQETQYF TGTGCCAGCAGCGGACGCATCCAAGAGACCCAGTACTTC
NA TRBJ2-7 TRBV20-1 few CSARALERGAVYEQYF TGCAGTGCTAGAGCCTTAGAGCGCGGGGCGGTCTACGAGCAGTACTTC
NA TRBJ1-3 TRBV20-1 NA CSWRGPSGNTIYF TGCAGTTGGCGGGGGCCCTCTGGAAACACCATATATTTT